The rows below give T cell receptor beta chains drawn from one sample of a study of control samples from healthy donors and cancer patients. Data came from immunoSEQ multiplex PCR; TCRdb stores just in-frame clones and leaves some out. Counted here are about 140,000 clones, approximately 94% occurring once; the ten biggest clones make up under 15%. The sample taken for sequencing was blood. Source of these receptors: a man aged 40-55 years in good health. CDR3s include the opening cysteine and the closing phenylalanine or tryptophan. A D gene is named only where the DNA matches it firmly. Some rows mark clone size as missing; the rest say once, few, many or name a class of expanded clone.

>TRBV5-1|TRBD1|TRBJ1-5|NA
CASSRGQGGQPQHF
TGCGCCAGCAGCCGAGGACAGGGAGGTCAGCCCCAGCATTTT
>TRBV11-2|NA|TRBJ1-6|NA
CASSLRGSRDPFGSPLHF
TGTGCCAGCAGCTTACGAGGCTCCCGGGACCCATTTGGTTCACCCCTCCACTTT
>TRBV5-6|NA|TRBJ1-1|once
CASSRTFGGKNTEAFF
TGTGCCAGCAGCCGAACCTTTGGAGGTAAGAACACTGAAGCTTTCTTT
>TRBV29-1|TRBD1|TRBJ1-5|NA
CSVETSGTGGEPQHF
TGCAGCGTTGAGACTTCCGGGACAGGGGGTGAGCCCCAGCATTTT
>TRBV30|NA|TRBJ2-2|NA
CAWSGQGTGELFF
TGTGCCTGGAGTGGGCAGGGGACCGGGGAGCTGTTTTTT
>TRBV6-5|NA|TRBJ2-2|NA
CASILVGNTGELFF
TGTGCCAGCATTCTCGTAGGGAACACCGGGGAGCTGTTTTTT
>TRBV7-9|NA|TRBJ2-2|once
CASSFGGGNTGELFF
TGTGCCAGCAGCTTTGGCGGGGGCAACACCGGGGAGCTGTTTTTT
>TRBV6-4|NA|TRBJ2-3|NA
CASSRDTSTDTQYF
TGTGCCAGCTCCCGGGACACAAGCACAGATACGCAGTATTTT
>TRBV27|TRBD2|TRBJ2-1|few
CASSRPAGGPGNEQFF
TGTGCCAGCAGTCGGCCAGCGGGAGGGCCGGGGAATGAGCAGTTCTTC
>TRBV7-8|TRBD1|TRBJ2-2|NA
CASSRGGQGNTGELFF
TGTGCCAGCAGCCGAGGGGGACAGGGGAACACCGGGGAGCTGTTTTTT
>TRBV9|NA|TRBJ2-7|NA
CASSVDGVNEQYF
TGTGCCAGCAGCGTAGACGGGGTCAACGAGCAGTACTTC
>TRBV7-6|NA|TRBJ1-3|NA
CASSLGSLGSSGNTIYF
TGTGCCAGCAGCTTAGGATCGTTGGGCTCCTCTGGAAACACCATATATTTT
>TRBV13|NA|TRBJ1-2|once
CASSLRRNYGYTF
TGTGCCAGCAGCCTAAGACGGAACTATGGCTACACCTTC
>TRBV9|NA|TRBJ2-3|NA
CASSVGGRESTDTQYF
TGTGCCAGCAGCGTAGGCGGCCGGGAGAGCACAGATACGCAGTATTTT
>TRBV30|NA|TRBJ2-5|once
CAWNSGRGASETQYF
TGTGCCTGGAATTCAGGCAGAGGGGCCTCGGAGACCCAGTACTTC
>TRBV28|TRBD1|TRBJ1-5|NA
CASSTGTGGNNQPQHF
TGTGCCAGCAGTACCGGGACAGGGGGCAATAATCAGCCCCAGCATTTT
>TRBV10-2|NA|TRBJ1-4|NA
CASSRQTNEKLFF
TGCGCCAGCTCGAGGCAGACTAATGAAAAACTGTTTTTT
>TRBV2|NA|TRBJ1-3|NA
CASSVLGRPGNTIYF
TGTGCCAGCAGTGTCCTCGGCAGACCGGGAAACACCATATATTTT
>TRBV6-2/TRBV6-3|TRBD1|TRBJ1-6|NA
CASSQGQGYSPLHF
TGTGCCAGCAGTCAGGGACAGGGGTATTCACCCCTCCACTTT
>TRBV11-2|TRBD2|TRBJ2-3|NA
CASSREGTGKSADTQYF
TGTGCCAGCAGCCGGGAGGGTACAGGGAAATCCGCAGATACGCAGTATTTT
>TRBV6-2/TRBV6-3|NA|TRBJ1-2|NA
CASSLGSSSFYGYTF
TGTGCCAGCAGTTTGGGATCGTCCTCTTTCTATGGCTACACCTTC
>TRBV25-1|NA|TRBJ2-2|NA
CASSGGNTGELFF
TGTGCCAGCAGTGGGGGCAACACCGGGGAGCTGTTTTTT
>TRBV19|NA|TRBJ1-5|NA
CASSFRREQDQPQHF
TGTGCCAGTAGTTTTCGGAGAGAACAAGATCAGCCCCAGCATTTT
>TRBV15|NA|TRBJ1-2|NA
CATSRALGYGYTF
TGTGCCACCAGCAGAGCCCTGGGCTATGGCTACACCTTC
>TRBV9|NA|TRBJ2-1|NA
CASSVSSFNEQFF
TGTGCCAGCAGCGTATCTAGCTTCAATGAGCAGTTCTTC
>TRBV5-1|NA|TRBJ2-1|NA
CASSFRPSLGDYNEQFF
TGCGCCAGCAGCTTTCGTCCCAGTTTGGGGGACTACAATGAGCAGTTCTTC
>TRBV3-1/TRBV3-2|TRBD2|TRBJ2-1|once
CASSQDGLAGGMNEQFF
TGTGCCAGCAGCCAAGACGGACTAGCGGGGGGCATGAATGAGCAGTTCTTC
>TRBV7-9|TRBD1|TRBJ1-6|NA
CASSLGQGANSPLHF
TGTGCCAGCAGCTTAGGACAGGGGGCAAATTCACCCCTCCACTTT
>TRBV7-6|NA|TRBJ1-5|NA
CASSPQDSYSNQPQHF
TGTGCCAGCAGCCCCCAGGACAGCTATAGCAATCAGCCCCAGCATTTT
>TRBV11-2|NA|TRBJ1-5|once
CASSLDFGQPQHF
TGTGCCAGCAGCTTAGATTTCGGACAGCCCCAGCATTTT
>TRBV4-1|NA|TRBJ2-5|NA
CASSQGSWETQYF
TGCGCCAGCAGCCAAGGGTCATGGGAGACCCAGTACTTC
>TRBV2|NA|TRBJ2-7|NA
CASSESGYEQYF
TGTGCCAGCAGCGAGTCCGGGTACGAGCAGTACTTC
>TRBV10-1|NA|TRBJ1-4|NA
CATKGVVADLNEKLFF
TGCGCCACCAAGGGGGTGGTGGCAGATCTGAATGAAAAACTGTTTTTT
>TRBV9|TRBD2|TRBJ2-3|NA
CASSVGPSGRSDTQYF
TGTGCCAGCAGCGTAGGGCCTAGCGGCCGCTCAGATACGCAGTATTTT
>TRBV27|NA|TRBJ2-1|NA
CASSLNRVGKRNEQFF
TGTGCCAGCAGTTTAAACAGGGTGGGAAAACGCAATGAGCAGTTCTTC
>TRBV19|TRBD2|TRBJ2-3|NA
CASTFSGSYTQYF
TGTGCCAGTACCTTTAGCGGGAGCTATACGCAGTATTTT
>TRBV6-5|TRBD1|TRBJ2-3|NA
CASSYTGQASTDTQYF
TGTGCCAGCAGTTACACGGGACAGGCTAGCACAGATACGCAGTATTTT
>TRBV7-8|NA|TRBJ2-3|NA
CASSPSRGAPDTQYF
TGTGCCAGCAGCCCGTCGAGGGGGGCCCCAGATACGCAGTATTTT
>TRBV9|NA|TRBJ2-1|once
CASSVGGGAYNEQFF
TGTGCCAGCAGCGTAGGCGGCGGGGCTTACAATGAGCAGTTCTTC
>TRBV27|NA|TRBJ2-1|NA
CASRIQDDVRQFF
TGTGCCAGCAGGATACAAGACGACGTGCGGCAGTTCTTC
>TRBV5-1|TRBD1|TRBJ1-1|NA
CASSSGQANTEAFF
TGCGCCAGCAGCTCCGGACAGGCCAACACTGAAGCTTTCTTT
>TRBV10-3|NA|TRBJ1-6|NA
CAITGGNYNSPLHF
TGTGCCATCACCGGAGGGAACTATAATTCACCCCTCCACTTT
>TRBV28|NA|TRBJ1-2|NA
CASSPPTGRYTF
TGTGCCAGCAGTCCGCCGACAGGAAGGTACACCTTC
>TRBV28|NA|TRBJ1-2|NA
CASSFRISHGYTF
TGTGCCAGCAGTTTCAGGATTTCTCATGGCTACACCTTC
>TRBV2|NA|TRBJ1-1|NA
CASSVRVKGTEAFF
TGTGCCAGCAGTGTAAGGGTCAAAGGCACTGAAGCTTTCTTT
>TRBV5-6|NA|TRBJ2-7|NA
CASSGGPRGEQYF
TGTGCCAGCAGCGGGGGGCCCCGGGGCGAGCAGTACTTC